The source of this TCR beta chain is a study of human T cells and chemical hapten exposure. General study results and limits: Those TCRs sitting above 1 in 1000 frequency stayed the same with DPC sensitization. Donors had alopecia, so their immune response may differ from healthy people's.

Germline V gene data show CDR1 as LGHNA and CDR2 as YSLEER. The CDR3 contains 15 residues. V lost 0 bases, J lost 5 bases, and 13 bases lay in between. Time point specified: patch test 1, 2 weeks after DPC sensitization. The treatment: therapeutic diphenylcyclopropenone sensitization with weekly scalp DPC. TCRdb recomputed calls from the RACE reads with MiXCR, one row per CDR3 protein. The table shows approximately 80,000 distinct CDR3 sequences, with around 10% occurring only once. This clonotype was seen many times. No antigen is known for it. This chain links TRBV4-3 with TRBJ1-2; D possibly corresponds to TRBD1 (5 bases). The sequence derives from a woman in her fifties or sixties with alopecia areata. Some clones in this sample may be carry-over from other donors' samples. This specimen consisted of whole blood, obtained in connection with sensitization to the hapten diphenylcyclopropenone (DPC). DNA of the CDR3: TGCGCCAGCAGCCAAGATGGTGGGACTTCTTATGGCTACACCTTC. Translation: CASSQDGGTSYGYTF.